This T cell receptor beta chain emerged from a study of beta chain features in type 1 diabetes. Study results and caveats: Shorter TCRB CDR3s, moderately but significantly so, marked every one of the four CD4+ subsets in Type 1 diabetes patients.

In the case of this clone: Its specificity is unknown.

Over 95% purity was reached by all sorted populations. Since all of the isolated RNA was reverse transcribed, expressed TCRB transcripts were what got sequenced. Produced via immunoSEQ multiplex PCR; TCRdb's table is partial and in-frame only. The sample holds around 250,000 clones, 24% seen once. The material sequenced was naive CD4+ T cells from blood. The sequence was obtained from a woman under 40 with type 1 diabetes.

CDR3 in amino acids: CASSLPGQGSGELFF. CDR3 DNA sequence: TGTGCCAGCAGTTTACCGGGACAGGGATCCGGGGAGCTGTTTTTT. V is TRBV28 and J is TRBJ2-2; the match to TRBD1 covers 9 bases. Germline V gene data show CDR1 as MDHEN and CDR2 as SYDVKM. The V and J ends lost 2 bases and 6 bases, in that order; junction bases with no gene match: 4. This CDR3 is 15 amino acids long.